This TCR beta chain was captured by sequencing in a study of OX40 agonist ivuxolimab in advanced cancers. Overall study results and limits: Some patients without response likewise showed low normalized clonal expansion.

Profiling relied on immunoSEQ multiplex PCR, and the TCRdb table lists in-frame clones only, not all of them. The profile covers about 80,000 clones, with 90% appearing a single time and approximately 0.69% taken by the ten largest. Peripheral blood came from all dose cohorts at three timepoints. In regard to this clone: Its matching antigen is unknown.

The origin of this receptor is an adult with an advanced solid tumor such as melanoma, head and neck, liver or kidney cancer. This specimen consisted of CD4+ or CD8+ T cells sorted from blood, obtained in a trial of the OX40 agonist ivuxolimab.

CDR3 DNA sequence: TGTGCCAGCAGTTACTCGAGGGTGGAAGAGGGGTCACCCCTCCACTTT. Protein product: CASSYSRVEEGSPLHF. The chain employs TRBV6-6 and TRBJ1-6; the D gene is possibly TRBD1 (5 bases). The CDR3 contains 16 residues. Between the trimmed V and J ends, which lost 0 bases and 10 bases, there was a span of 16 bases. Germline CDR1 reads MNHNY; CDR2 reads SVGAGI (reference sequence).